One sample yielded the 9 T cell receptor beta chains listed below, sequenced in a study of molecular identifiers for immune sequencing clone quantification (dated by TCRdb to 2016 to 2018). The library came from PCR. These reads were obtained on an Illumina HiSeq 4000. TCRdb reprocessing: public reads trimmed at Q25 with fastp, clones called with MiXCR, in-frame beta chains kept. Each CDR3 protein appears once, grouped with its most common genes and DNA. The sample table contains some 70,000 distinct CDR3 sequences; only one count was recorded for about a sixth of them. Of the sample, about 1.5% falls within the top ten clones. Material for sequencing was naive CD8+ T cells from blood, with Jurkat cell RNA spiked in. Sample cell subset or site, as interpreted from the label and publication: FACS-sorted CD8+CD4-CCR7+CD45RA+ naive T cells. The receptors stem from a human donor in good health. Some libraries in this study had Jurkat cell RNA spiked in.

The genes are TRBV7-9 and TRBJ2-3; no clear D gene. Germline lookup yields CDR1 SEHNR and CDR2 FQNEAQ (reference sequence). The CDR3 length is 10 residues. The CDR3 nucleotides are TGTGTCGGTGGTGAAGATACGCAGTATTTT. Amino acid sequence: CVGGEDTQYF.

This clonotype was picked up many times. CDR3 DNA sequence: TGTGCCAGCAGCTTAGTAGAAGCTTACGAGCAGTACTTC. Translating gives CASSLVEAYEQYF. The V and J genes are TRBV7-8 and TRBJ2-7; D is undetermined. The germline V gene encodes CDR1 SGHVS and CDR2 FQNEAQ. This CDR3 is 13 amino acids long. Trimming took 1 base from V and 4 from J, leaving 8 bases between them.

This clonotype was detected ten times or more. CDR3 sequence: CSARDGGASNQPQHF. In DNA form, the CDR3 reads TGCAGTGCTAGAGATGGGGGGGCCAGCAATCAGCCCCAGCATTTT. The chain combines TRBV20-1 with TRBJ1-5, with TRBD1 as a possible D gene (6 bases). CDR3 length: 15 residues. Trimming took off 0 bases at V and 1 base at J, with 10 bases between the two ends. Looked up from germline, CDR1 is DFQATT and CDR2 is SNEGSKA (reference sequence).

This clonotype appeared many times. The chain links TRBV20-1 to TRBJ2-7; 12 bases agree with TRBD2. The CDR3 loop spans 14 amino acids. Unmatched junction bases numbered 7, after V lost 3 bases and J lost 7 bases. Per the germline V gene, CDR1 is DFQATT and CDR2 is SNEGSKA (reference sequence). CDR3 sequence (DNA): TGCAGTGCTAGCATACTAGCGGGAGGATGGGAGCAGTACTTC. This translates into CSASILAGGWEQYF.

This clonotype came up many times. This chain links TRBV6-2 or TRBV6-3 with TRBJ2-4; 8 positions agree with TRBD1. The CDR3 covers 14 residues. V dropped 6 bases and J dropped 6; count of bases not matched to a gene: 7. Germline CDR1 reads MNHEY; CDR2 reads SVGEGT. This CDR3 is CASSRPGGRNIQYF. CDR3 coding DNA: TGTGCCAGCAGCCGCCCAGGGGGCAGAAACATTCAGTACTTC.

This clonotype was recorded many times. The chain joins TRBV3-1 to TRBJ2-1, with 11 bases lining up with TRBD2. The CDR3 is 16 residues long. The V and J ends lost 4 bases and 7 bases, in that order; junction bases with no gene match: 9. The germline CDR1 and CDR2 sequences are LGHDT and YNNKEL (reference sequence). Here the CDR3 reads CASSLETSGSLNEQFF. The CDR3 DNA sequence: TGTGCCAGCAGCCTTGAAACTAGCGGGAGTTTAAATGAGCAGTTCTTC.

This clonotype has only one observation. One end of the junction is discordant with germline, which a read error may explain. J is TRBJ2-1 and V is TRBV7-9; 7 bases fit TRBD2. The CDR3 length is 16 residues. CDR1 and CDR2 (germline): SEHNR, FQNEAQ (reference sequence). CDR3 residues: CASSVMGGSRHNEQLF. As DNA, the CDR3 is TGTGCCAGCAGCGTCATGGGGGGGAGTCGGCACAATGAGCAGCTCTTC.

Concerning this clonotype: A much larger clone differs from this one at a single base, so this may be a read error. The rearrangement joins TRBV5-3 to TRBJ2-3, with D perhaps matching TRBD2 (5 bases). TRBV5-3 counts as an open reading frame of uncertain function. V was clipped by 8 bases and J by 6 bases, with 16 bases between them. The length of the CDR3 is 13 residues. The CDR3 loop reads CASRLDRGDTQYF. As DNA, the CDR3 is TGTGCCAGCAGATTGGATCGCGGGGATACGCAGTATTTT.

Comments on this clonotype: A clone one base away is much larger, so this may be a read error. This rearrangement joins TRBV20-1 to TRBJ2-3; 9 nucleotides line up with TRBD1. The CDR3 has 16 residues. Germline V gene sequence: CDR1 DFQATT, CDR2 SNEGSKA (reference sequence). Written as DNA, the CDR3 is TGCAGAGCTAGAGAGCTCGGGACAGGGAAGGCAGATACGCAGTATTTT. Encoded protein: CRARELGTGKADTQYF.